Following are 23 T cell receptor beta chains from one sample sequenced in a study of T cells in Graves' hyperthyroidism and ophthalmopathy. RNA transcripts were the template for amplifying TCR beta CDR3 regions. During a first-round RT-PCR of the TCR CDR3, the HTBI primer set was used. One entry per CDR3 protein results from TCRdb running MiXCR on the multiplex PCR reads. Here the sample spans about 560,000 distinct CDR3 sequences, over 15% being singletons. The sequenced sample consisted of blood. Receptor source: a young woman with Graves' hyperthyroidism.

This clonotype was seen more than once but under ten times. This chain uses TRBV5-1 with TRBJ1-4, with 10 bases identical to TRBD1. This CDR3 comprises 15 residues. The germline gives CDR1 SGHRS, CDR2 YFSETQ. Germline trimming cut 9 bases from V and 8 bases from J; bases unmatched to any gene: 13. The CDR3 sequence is CAIVDRGRLREKLFF. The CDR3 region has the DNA TGCGCCATCGTCGACAGGGGGCGTCTAAGGGAAAAACTGTTTTTT.

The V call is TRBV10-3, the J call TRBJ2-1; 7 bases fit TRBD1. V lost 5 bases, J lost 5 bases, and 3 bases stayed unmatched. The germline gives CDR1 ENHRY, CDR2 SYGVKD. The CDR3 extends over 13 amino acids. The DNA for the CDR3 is TGTGCCATCAGTAAGACAGGGAACAATGAGCAGTTCTTC. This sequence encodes CAISKTGNNEQFF.

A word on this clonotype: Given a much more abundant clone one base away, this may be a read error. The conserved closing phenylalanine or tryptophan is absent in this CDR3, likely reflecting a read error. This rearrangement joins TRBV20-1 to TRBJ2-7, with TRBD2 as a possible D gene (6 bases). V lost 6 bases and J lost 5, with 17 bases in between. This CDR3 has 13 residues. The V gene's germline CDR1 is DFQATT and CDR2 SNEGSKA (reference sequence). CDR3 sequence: CSATLGGTHEQYL. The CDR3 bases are TGCAGTGCAACTCTGGGGGGTACCCACGAGCAGTACCTC.

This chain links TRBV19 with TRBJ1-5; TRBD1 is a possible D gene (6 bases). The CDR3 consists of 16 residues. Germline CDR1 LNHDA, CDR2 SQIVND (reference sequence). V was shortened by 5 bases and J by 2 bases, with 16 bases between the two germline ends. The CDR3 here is CASSATGRRGNQPQHF. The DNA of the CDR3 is TGTGCCAGTAGTGCCACAGGGCGTAGGGGCAATCAGCCCCAGCATTTT.

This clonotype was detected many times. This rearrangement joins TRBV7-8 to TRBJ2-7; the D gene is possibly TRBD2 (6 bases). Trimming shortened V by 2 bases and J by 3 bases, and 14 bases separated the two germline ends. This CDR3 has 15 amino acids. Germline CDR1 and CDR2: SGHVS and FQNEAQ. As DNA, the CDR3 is TGTGCCAGCAGCTTATCAACCAGCGGGTACTACGAGCAGTACTTC. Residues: CASSLSTSGYYEQYF.

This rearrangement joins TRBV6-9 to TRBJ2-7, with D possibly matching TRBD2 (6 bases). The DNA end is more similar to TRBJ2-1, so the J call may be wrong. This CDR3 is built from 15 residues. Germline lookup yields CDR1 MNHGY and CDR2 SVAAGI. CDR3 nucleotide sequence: TGTGCCAGCAGTTATCGGGAGACAGCCTCCTACGAGCAGTTCTTC. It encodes CASSYRETASYEQFF.

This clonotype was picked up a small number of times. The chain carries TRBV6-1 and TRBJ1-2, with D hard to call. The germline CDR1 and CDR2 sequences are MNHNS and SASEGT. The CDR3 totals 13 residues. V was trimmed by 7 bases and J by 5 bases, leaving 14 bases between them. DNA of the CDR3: TGTGCCAGCACTAGGACCGATCTATATGGCTACACCTTC. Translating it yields CASTRTDLYGYTF.

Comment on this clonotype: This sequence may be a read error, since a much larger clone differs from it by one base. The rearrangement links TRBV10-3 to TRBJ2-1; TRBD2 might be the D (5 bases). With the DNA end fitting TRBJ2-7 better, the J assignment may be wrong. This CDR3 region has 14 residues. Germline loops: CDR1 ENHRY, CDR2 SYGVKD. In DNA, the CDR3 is TGTGTCAGTACACGAGTGGGAGCAGCGAATGAGCAGTACTTC. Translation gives CVSTRVGAANEQYF.

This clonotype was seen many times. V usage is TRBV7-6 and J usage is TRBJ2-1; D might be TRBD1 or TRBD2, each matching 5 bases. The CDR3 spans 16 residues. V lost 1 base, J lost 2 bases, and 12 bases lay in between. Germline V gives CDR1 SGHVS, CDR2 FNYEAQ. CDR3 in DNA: TGTGCCAGCAGCTTAGGCCCGGGGCTACCCTACAATGAGCAGTTCTTC. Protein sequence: CASSLGPGLPYNEQFF.

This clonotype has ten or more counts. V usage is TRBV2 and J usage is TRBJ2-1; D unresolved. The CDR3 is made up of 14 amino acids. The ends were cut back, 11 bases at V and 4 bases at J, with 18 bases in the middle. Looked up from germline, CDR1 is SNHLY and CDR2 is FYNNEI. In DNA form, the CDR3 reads TGTGCCCACCGCGGATCCTGGGGATACAATGAGCAGTTCTTC. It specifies CAHRGSWGYNEQFF. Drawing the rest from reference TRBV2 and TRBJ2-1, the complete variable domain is EPEVTQTPSHQVTQMGQEVILRCVPISNHLYFYWYRQILGQKVEFLVSFYNNEISEKSEIFDDQFSVERPDGSNFTLKIRSTKLEDSAMYFCAHRGSWGYNEQFFGPGTRLTVL.

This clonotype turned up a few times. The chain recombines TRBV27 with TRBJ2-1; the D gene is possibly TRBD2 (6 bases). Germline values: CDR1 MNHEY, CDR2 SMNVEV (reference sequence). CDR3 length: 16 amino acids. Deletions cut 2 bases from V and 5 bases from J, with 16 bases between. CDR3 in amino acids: CASSLRREFFDNEQFF. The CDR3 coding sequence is TGTGCCAGCAGTTTACGACGGGAGTTTTTCGACAATGAGCAGTTCTTC.

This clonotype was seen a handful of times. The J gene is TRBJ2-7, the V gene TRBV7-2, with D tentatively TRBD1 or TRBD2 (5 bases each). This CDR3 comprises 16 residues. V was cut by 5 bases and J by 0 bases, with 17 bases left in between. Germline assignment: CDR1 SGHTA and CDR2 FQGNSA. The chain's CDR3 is CASSRTGRINSYEQYF. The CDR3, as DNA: TGTGCCAGCAGCCGGACGGGACGGATCAACTCCTACGAGCAGTACTTC. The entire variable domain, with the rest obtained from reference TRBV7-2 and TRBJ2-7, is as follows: GAGVSQSPSNKVTEKGKDVELRCDPISGHTALYWYRQSLGQGLEFLIYFQGNSAPDKSGLPSDRFSAERTGGSVSTLTIQRTQQEDSAVYLCASSRTGRINSYEQYFGPGTRLTVT.

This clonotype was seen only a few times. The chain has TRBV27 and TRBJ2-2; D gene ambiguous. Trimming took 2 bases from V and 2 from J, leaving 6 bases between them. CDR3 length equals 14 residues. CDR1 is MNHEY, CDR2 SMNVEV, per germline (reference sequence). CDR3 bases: TGTGCCAGCAGTTTACTAGTTAACACCGGGGAGCTGTTTTTT. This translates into CASSLLVNTGELFF.

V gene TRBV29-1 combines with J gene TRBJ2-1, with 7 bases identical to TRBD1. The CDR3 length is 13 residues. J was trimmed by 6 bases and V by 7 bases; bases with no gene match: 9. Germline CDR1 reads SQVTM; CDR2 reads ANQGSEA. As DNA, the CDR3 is TGCAGCGGGGGACAGCAAGTACGCAATGAGCAGTTCTTC. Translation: CSGGQQVRNEQFF.

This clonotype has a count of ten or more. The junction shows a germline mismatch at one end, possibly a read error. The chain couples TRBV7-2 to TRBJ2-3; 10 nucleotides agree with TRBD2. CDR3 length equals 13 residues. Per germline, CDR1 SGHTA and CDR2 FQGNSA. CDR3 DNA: TGTGCCAGCAGCCTAGCGGGGGCAGATACGCAGTATTTT. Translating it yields CASSLAGADTQYF. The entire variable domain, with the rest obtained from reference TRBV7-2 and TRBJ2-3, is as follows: GAGVSQSPSNKVTEKGKDVELRCDPISGHTALYWYRQSLGQGLEFLIYFQGNSAPDKSGLPSDRFSAERTGGSVSTLTIQRTQQEDSAVYLCASSLAGADTQYFGPGTRLTVL.

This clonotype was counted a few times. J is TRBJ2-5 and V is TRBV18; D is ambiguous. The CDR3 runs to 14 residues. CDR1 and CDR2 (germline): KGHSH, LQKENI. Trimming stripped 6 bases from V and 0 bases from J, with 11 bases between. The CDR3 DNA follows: TGTGCCAGCTCCCCAAATAACTACCAAGAGACCCAGTACTTC. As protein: CASSPNNYQETQYF.

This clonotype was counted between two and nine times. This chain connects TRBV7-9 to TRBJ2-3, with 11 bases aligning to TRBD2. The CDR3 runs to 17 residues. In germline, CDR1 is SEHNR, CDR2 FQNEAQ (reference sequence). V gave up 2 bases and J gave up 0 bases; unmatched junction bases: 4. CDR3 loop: CASSLTGTSGSTDTQYF. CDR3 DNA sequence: TGTGCCAGCAGCTTAACCGGGACTAGCGGTAGCACAGATACGCAGTATTTT.

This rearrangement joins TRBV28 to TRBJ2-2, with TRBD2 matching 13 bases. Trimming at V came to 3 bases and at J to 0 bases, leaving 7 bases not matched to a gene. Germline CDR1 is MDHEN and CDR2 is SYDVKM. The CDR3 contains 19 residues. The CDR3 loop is CASSFSLAGGNANTGELFF. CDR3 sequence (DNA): TGTGCCAGCAGTTTCTCACTAGCGGGGGGGAACGCGAACACCGGGGAGCTGTTTTTT.

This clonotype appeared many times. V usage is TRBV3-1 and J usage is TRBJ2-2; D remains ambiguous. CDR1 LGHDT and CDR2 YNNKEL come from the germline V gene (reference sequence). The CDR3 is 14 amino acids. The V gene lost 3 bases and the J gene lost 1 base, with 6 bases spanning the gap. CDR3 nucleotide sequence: TGTGCCAGCAGCCATTGGGTGAACACCGGGGAGCTGTTTTTT. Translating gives CASSHWVNTGELFF.

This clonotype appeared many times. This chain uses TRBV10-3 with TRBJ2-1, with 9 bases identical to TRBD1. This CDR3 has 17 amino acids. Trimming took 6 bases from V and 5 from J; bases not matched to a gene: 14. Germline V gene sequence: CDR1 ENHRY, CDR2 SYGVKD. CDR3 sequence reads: CAISRRPPGQGNNEQFF. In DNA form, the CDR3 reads TGTGCCATCAGCCGACGGCCACCGGGACAGGGTAACAATGAGCAGTTCTTC.

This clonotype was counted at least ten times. In nucleotides, the CDR3 is TGTGCCAGCAGCCCCCCGGGACTAGCGGGAGAGGAGCAGTTCTTC. Translating it yields CASSPPGLAGEEQFF. V gene TRBV6-1 combines with J gene TRBJ2-1, with 14 bases aligning to TRBD2. CDR1 is MNHNS, CDR2 SASEGT, per germline. This CDR3 has 15 amino acids. With 6 bases clipped from V and 10 bases from J, the junction kept 8 bases outside the gene matches.

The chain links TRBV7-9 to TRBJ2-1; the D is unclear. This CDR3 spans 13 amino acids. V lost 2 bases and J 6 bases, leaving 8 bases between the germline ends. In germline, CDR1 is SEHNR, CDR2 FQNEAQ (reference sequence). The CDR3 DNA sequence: TGTGCCAGCAGCTTAAGCAGCTTCAATGAGCAGTTCTTC. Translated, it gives CASSLSSFNEQFF.

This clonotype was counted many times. CDR3 loop: CATSEPGQQETQYF. DNA of the CDR3: TGTGCCACCAGTGAACCCGGACAGCAAGAGACCCAGTACTTC. The chain recombines TRBV24-1 with TRBJ2-5; D is perhaps TRBD1 (6 bases). The V end lost 4 bases, the J end lost 2 bases, and 10 bases lay between the germline ends. The length of the CDR3 is 14 residues. CDR1 is KGHDR, CDR2 SFDVKD, per germline.